A selection of T cell receptor beta chains follows, all from one sample in a study of response to subunit inactivated influenza vaccine. TCRdb reanalysed the RT-PCR reads using MiXCR and keeps one entry per CDR3 protein. The sample comprises about 240,000 distinct CDR3 sequences, 10% to 15% of which are singletons, and under 10% rests with the top ten. The specimen was non-naive T cells sorted from PBMCs, collected roughly 2 weeks before vaccination. The source of these receptors is a man in his forties or fifties who received an inactivated influenza vaccine. Both conserved end residues are part of each CDR3. D genes are given only for firm matches. Some rows have no size entry. The others give once, few or many, or a class for an expanded clone.

clone_size v_call d_call cdr3_aa
many TRBV9 TRBD2 CASSPRWLGLAGGPSTDTQYF
few TRBV4-3 - CASSQDRQFHNGYTF
many TRBV5-5 - CASSDDGYSNQPQHF
few TRBV7-2 - CASSPSLGRRSRETQYF
many TRBV28 - CASSLWARGLLNSNTGELFF
many TRBV2 TRBD2 CASKLAGDNEQFF
many TRBV20-1 TRBD2 CSASGASGRGYTDTQYF
few TRBV10-3 - CAIGSIVDGYTF
few TRBV27 TRBD2 CASSPRPMTSGYEQYF
many TRBV5-5 TRBD1 CASRSSSQGYNSPLHF
few TRBV7-9 - CASSYGPWEGYTF
many TRBV4-1 - CASSQRSLGTDTQYF
few TRBV7-6 TRBD2 CASSPGTSGRLYNEQFF
- TRBV7-2 TRBD1 CASSPGTGMVEQFF
- TRBV28 - CATSTLRGLRETQYF
few TRBV27 - CASSLYIPIGSGGNQPQHF
few TRBV5-1 - CASKPVAKNIQYF
- TRBV29-1 TRBD1 CSVRGGHTDTQYF
few TRBV6-5 - CASSYWAGAETQYF
many TRBV5-1 - CASSSGSSKDGYTF
many TRBV9 - CASSVGGGAYNEQFF
few TRBV20-1 - CSANYEGSYEQYF
- TRBV7-6 TRBD1 CASSSGQGGYEQYF
many TRBV24-1 TRBD1 CATSDPGQGTNEQFF
few TRBV20-1 - CSASVNYEQYF
many TRBV5-1 TRBD2 CASSLTGLAGDGELFF
many TRBV4-1 TRBD1 CASSQETGINEKLFF
many TRBV4-3 - CASSPMGDLKMNTEAFF
many TRBV24-1 TRBD1 CATSDPTNRGDTQYF
- TRBV7-9 - CASSAEGETQYF
- TRBV12-3/TRBV12-4 TRBD1 CASSGTGSKNIQYF
many TRBV6-2/TRBV6-3 TRBD1 CASTNQATGLNQPQHF
many TRBV11-1 - CAERPLSTDTQYF
- TRBV3-1 - CASSPGRPGEGYTF
few TRBV10-2 TRBD1 CASSRQGTEAFF
few TRBV7-9 - CASSPLGEKLFF
many TRBV4-3 TRBD1 CASSQETGALGYTF
few TRBV5-1 TRBD1 CASSPRTGDVTTNEKLFF
few TRBV2 - CASSEGYQETQYF
few TRBV30 TRBD2 CAWSDPGTSGGRF
- TRBV19 - CASSIRDTYEQYF